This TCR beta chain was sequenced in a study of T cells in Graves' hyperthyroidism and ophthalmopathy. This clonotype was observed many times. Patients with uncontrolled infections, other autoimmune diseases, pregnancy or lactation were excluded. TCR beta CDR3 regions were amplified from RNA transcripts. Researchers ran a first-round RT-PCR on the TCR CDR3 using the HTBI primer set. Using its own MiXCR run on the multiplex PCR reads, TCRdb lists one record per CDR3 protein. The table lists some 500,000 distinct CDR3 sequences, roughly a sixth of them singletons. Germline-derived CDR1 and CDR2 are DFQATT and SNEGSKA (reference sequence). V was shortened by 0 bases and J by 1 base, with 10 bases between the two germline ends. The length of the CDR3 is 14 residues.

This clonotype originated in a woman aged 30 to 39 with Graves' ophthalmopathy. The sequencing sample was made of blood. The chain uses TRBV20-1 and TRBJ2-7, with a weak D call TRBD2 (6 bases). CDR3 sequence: CSARDPGRSYEQYF. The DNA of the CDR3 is TGCAGTGCTAGAGATCCGGGGAGGTCCTACGAGCAGTACTTC.